A single sample gave rise to the 21 T cell receptor beta chains below, sequenced in a study of monozygotic twins with inflammatory bowel disease. Each CDR3 protein gets one entry in TCRdb, which reprocessed the 5' RACE reads and gives no DNA. Its table records around 410,000 distinct CDR3 sequences. The sample comprised blood. The receptors were sampled from a human donor with ulcerative colitis or Crohn's disease, or a healthy co-twin of an affected twin (not recorded which).

V is TRBV5-4 and J is TRBJ2-7; TCRdb designates TRBD1, a call that cannot be tested without DNA. The germline gives CDR1 SGHNT, CDR2 YYREEE (reference sequence). This CDR3 has 14 amino acids. The CDR3 here is CASSSLPGTYEQYF.

CDR3 residues: CSARRLAGGPREQFF. This chain uses TRBV20-1 with TRBJ2-1; TCRdb returns TRBD2, unconfirmable since there is no DNA. Germline lookup yields CDR1 DFQATT and CDR2 SNEGSKA (reference sequence). This CDR3 is built from 15 residues.

The chain links TRBV4-3 to TRBJ2-7. This CDR3 is 15 amino acids long. The germline V gene has CDR1 LGHNA and CDR2 YSLEER. CDR3 in amino acids: CASSQELDGSYEQYF.

The V call is TRBV5-1, the J call TRBJ1-3; as DNA is missing, the TRBD1 call by TCRdb cannot be tested. The CDR3 length is 15 residues. Germline lookup yields CDR1 SGHRS and CDR2 YFSETQ. The CDR3 here is CASSPRLGSGNTIYF.

The chain uses TRBV11-3 and TRBJ2-7. The germline gives CDR1 SGHNT, CDR2 YENEEA. The CDR3 length is 15 residues. The CDR3 reads CASSLVSRSSYEQYF.

The rearrangement uses TRBV10-2 and TRBJ1-5; no DNA is available, so the TRBD1 call from TCRdb remains unchecked. In germline, CDR1 is WSHSY, CDR2 SAAADI. CDR3 length equals 14 residues. The CDR3 is CASSDGHSVSPQHF.

This chain links TRBV29-1 with TRBJ2-7. The CDR3 has 14 amino acids. Per germline, CDR1 SQVTM and CDR2 ANQGSEA. The CDR3 loop is CSVGRLGDSYEQYF.

The chain has TRBV19 and TRBJ2-7. The germline V gene encodes CDR1 LNHDA and CDR2 SQIVND (reference sequence). This CDR3 is 13 amino acids long. This CDR3 reads CASSMGRNYEQYF.

V is TRBV28 and J is TRBJ1-2; TCRdb's D call of TRBD1 is untestable without DNA. Germline values: CDR1 MDHEN, CDR2 SYDVKM. The CDR3 is 15 amino acids. CDR3 amino acids: CASSLDHRDRSGYTF.

V usage is TRBV29-1 and J usage is TRBJ2-1; without DNA, the TCRdb call of TRBD1 cannot be checked. This CDR3 has 14 residues. Germline V CDR1 and CDR2: SQVTM, ANQGSEA. This chain's CDR3 is CSVGPEQTYNEQFF.

V is TRBV9 and J is TRBJ2-3; TCRdb selects TRBD1, and the lack of DNA leaves this call unchecked. The CDR3 length is 16 residues. Germline V lookup: CDR1 SGDLS, CDR2 YYNGEE. The CDR3 loop reads CASSVGGTTRTDTQYF.

This chain links TRBV20-1 with TRBJ2-2; absent DNA, TCRdb's TRBD1 call cannot be checked. This CDR3 spans 16 amino acids. Germline-derived CDR1 and CDR2 are DFQATT and SNEGSKA (reference sequence). The CDR3 loop is CSARPRAGTVAGELFF.

The chain couples TRBV6-1 to TRBJ1-4; there is no DNA to check the TCRdb D call of TRBD1. Germline CDR1 MNHNS, CDR2 SASEGT. The CDR3 contains 15 residues. CDR3 sequence reads: CASRGWGQVGEKLFF.

J is TRBJ1-6 and V is TRBV11-2; the D call of TRBD1 rests on TCRdb alone, since no DNA is present to check it. The germline gives CDR1 SGHAT, CDR2 FQNNGV. CDR3 length: 14 amino acids. CDR3 protein: CASSPLTLNSPLHF.

The chain employs TRBV30 and TRBJ2-7. Germline CDR1 GTSNPN, CDR2 SVGIG (reference sequence). This CDR3 spans 13 amino acids. The CDR3 loop reads CAWSGQYSYEQYF.

The chain carries TRBV10-3 and TRBJ2-5; the TCRdb call, TRBD1, lacks DNA for checking. Germline values: CDR1 ENHRY, CDR2 SYGVKD. This CDR3 is built from 14 residues. The CDR3 sequence: CAISPGTGKETQYF.

The chain carries TRBV30 and TRBJ2-2. This CDR3 comprises 14 residues. Looked up from germline, CDR1 is GTSNPN and CDR2 is SVGIG (reference sequence). The CDR3: CAWSLGTNTGELFF.

The V and J genes are TRBV27 and TRBJ2-5; TCRdb outputs TRBD2, but without DNA this stays unchecked. CDR3 length: 16 residues. CDR1 and CDR2 (germline): MNHEY, SMNVEV (reference sequence). CDR3: CASSSSYGGWRETQYF.

V and J are TRBV7-2 and TRBJ2-1; the D gene TCRdb calls, TRBD2, cannot be checked with no DNA. CDR1 SGHTA and CDR2 FQGNSA come from the germline V gene. This CDR3 region has 16 residues. The CDR3 spells CASSLAGLAAYNEQFF. The full variable domain, in which reference TRBV7-2 and TRBJ2-1 provide the parts outside the CDR3, is GAGVSQSPSNKVTEKGKDVELRCDPISGHTALYWYRQSLGQGLEFLIYFQGNSAPDKSGLPSDRFSAERTGGSVSTLTIQRTQQEDSAVYLCASSLAGLAAYNEQFFGPGTRLTVL.

The chain employs TRBV27 and TRBJ2-7; TCRdb picks TRBD2, but there is no DNA to check that call. The germline V gene encodes CDR1 MNHEY and CDR2 SMNVEV (reference sequence). The CDR3 sequence is 17 residues long. The CDR3 spells CASSKVAGGMSSYEQYF.

This chain joins TRBV7-9 and TRBJ2-2; TCRdb outputs TRBD1, but without DNA this stays unchecked. The CDR3 is made up of 16 amino acids. Germline V gene sequence: CDR1 SEHNR, CDR2 FQNEAQ (reference sequence). The CDR3 sequence is CASSLEDRVPTGELFF. The full variable domain, rest sourced from reference TRBV7-9 and TRBJ2-2, is DTGVSQNPRHKITKRGQNVTFRCDPISEHNRLYWYRQTLGQGPEFLTYFQNEAQLEKSRLLSDRFSAERPKGSFSTLEIQRTEQGDSAMYLCASSLEDRVPTGELFFGEGSRLTVL.